This entry describes one TCR beta chain. Via MiXCR, TCRdb re-called the reads, giving one row per CDR3 protein. Here the sample spans roughly 640,000 distinct CDR3 sequences, more than 20% being singletons. This record comes from a study of T cell repertoires in cytomegalovirus infection. In the study overall: Indications of both CMV infection and matching HLA type were provided by public TCR beta signatures.

Germline CDR1 SGHDN, CDR2 FVKESK. There are 16 residues in the CDR3. The V gene lost 1 base and the J gene lost 8 bases, with 18 bases spanning the gap. The sequence was obtained from a human donor in good health (CMV status not recorded). Some clones in this sample may be carry-over from other donors' samples. Sequenced input: CD8+ T cells from PBMCs. This rearrangement joins TRBV14 to TRBJ2-1; tentative D call: TRBD1 (6 bases). CDR3 region: CASSQGTVMPGHEQFF. The CDR3 coding sequence is TGTGCCAGCAGCCAAGGGACAGTCATGCCTGGGCATGAGCAGTTCTTC.